The 20 T cell receptor beta chains reported below all come from one sample, sequenced in a study of shared clonotypes between healthy human individuals. Using immunoSEQ multiplex PCR, the repertoire was profiled, and TCRdb retains in-frame clones only, with some absent. Altogether about 2.4 million clones are present, around nine tenths being singletons, with the ten largest covering around 0.15%. The sample taken for sequencing was naive CD4+ T cells sorted from blood. Subset in this sample: CD45RA+ positively selected. The receptors come from a man younger than 35 in good health.

This clone showed up just once. The chain uses TRBV7-6 and TRBJ2-3, with a weak D call TRBD2 (6 bases). Germline CDR1 is SGHVS and CDR2 is FNYEAQ. The CDR3 totals 14 residues. V lost 1 base and J lost 10, with 15 bases in between. CDR3 DNA: TGTGCCAGCAGCTTAGGCCCGCCGGGACTCTCGCAGTATTTT. Translation: CASSLGPPGLSQYF. Together with reference TRBV7-6 and TRBJ2-3, the CDR3 gives the full variable domain: GAGVSQSPRYKVTKRGQDVALRCDPISGHVSLYWYRQALGQGPEFLTYFNYEAQQDKSGLPNDRFSAERPEGSISTLTIQRTEQRDSAMYRCASSLGPPGLSQYFGPGTRLTVL.

This clone was counted a single time. The chain has TRBV13 and TRBJ2-3, with D perhaps TRBD2 (5 bases). V lost 5 bases and J lost 2, with 8 bases in between. Germline loops: CDR1 PRHDT, CDR2 FYEKMQ (reference sequence). This CDR3 is built from 13 residues. The CDR3 nucleotides are TGTGCCAGCAGCCCCGGGATCACAGATACGCAGTATTTT. Amino acids: CASSPGITDTQYF.

This chain connects TRBV11-3 to TRBJ2-7, with 8 bases fitting TRBD1. The ends lost 0 bases at V and 7 bases at J; junction bases unmatched: 5. This CDR3 has 14 residues. Per the germline V gene, CDR1 is SGHNT and CDR2 is YENEEA. DNA of the CDR3: TGTGCCAGCAGCTTAGATCGTACAGGGGGTGAGCAGTACTTC. Its translation: CASSLDRTGGEQYF.

This clone showed up just once. The chain links TRBV5-1 to TRBJ2-7; D is unresolved. The length of the CDR3 is 14 residues. Trimming removed 0 bases from V and 3 bases from J, with 10 bases in between. Per germline, CDR1 SGHRS and CDR2 YFSETQ. In DNA, the CDR3 is TGCGCCAGCAGCTTGGACCCGGACGTCTACGAGCAGTACTTC. Amino acids: CASSLDPDVYEQYF.

The chain couples TRBV19 to TRBJ1-5; D is unresolved. The CDR3 loop spans 15 amino acids. V shed 0 bases and J shed 0 bases, with 6 bases lying between them. CDR1 and CDR2 (germline): LNHDA, SQIVND (reference sequence). This chain's CDR3 is CASSIDRSSNQPQHF. The CDR3 DNA reads TGTGCCAGTAGTATAGATCGGAGTAGCAATCAGCCCCAGCATTTT.

V usage is TRBV7-8 and J usage is TRBJ1-1; 8 bases are a match to TRBD1. After removal of 1 base from V and 1 base from J, the junction contained 2 bases not matched to a gene. The germline V gene encodes CDR1 SGHVS and CDR2 FQNEAQ. CDR3 length equals 15 residues. CDR3 nucleotide sequence: TGTGCCAGCAGCTTAGTAGGGACAGGGAACACTGAAGCTTTCTTT. It is translated as CASSLVGTGNTEAFF. Supplemented by reference TRBV7-8 and TRBJ1-1, the full variable domain reads GAGVSQSPRYKVAKRGQDVALRCDPISGHVSLFWYQQALGQGPEFLTYFQNEAQLDKSGLPSDRFFAERPEGSVSTLKIQRTQQEDSAVYLCASSLVGTGNTEAFFGQGTRLTVV.

The chain uses TRBV28 and TRBJ1-2; D is possibly TRBD1 (5 bases). Germline assignment: CDR1 MDHEN and CDR2 SYDVKM. V lost 10 bases and J 6 bases, leaving 24 bases between the germline ends. This CDR3 region has 15 residues. The CDR3 region has the DNA TGTGCCATCTCGACCACAGGAGGGACGAGTCATGGCTACACCTTC. This codes for CAISTTGGTSHGYTF.

The chain couples TRBV7-2 to TRBJ2-7, with D unresolved. Trimming removed 2 bases from V and 4 bases from J, with 18 bases in between. The CDR3 is 16 amino acids. CDR1 is SGHTA, CDR2 FQGNSA, per germline. This CDR3 is CASSLLGGPGVYEQYF. The CDR3 region has the DNA TGTGCCAGCAGCTTACTGGGCGGCCCTGGGGTATACGAGCAGTACTTC.

V is TRBV6-4 and J is TRBJ1-1, with D perhaps TRBD1 (5 bases). The germline V and J ends were trimmed by 0 bases and 0 bases, with 14 bases remaining between them. This CDR3 is 17 amino acids long. Germline-derived CDR1 and CDR2 are MRHNA and SNTAGT. The CDR3 nucleotides are TGTGCCAGCAGTGACTCTACCGTCCGGGACTTGAACACTGAAGCTTTCTTT. Protein product: CASSDSTVRDLNTEAFF.

The rearrangement uses TRBV29-1 and TRBJ2-7, with 8 bases that match TRBD1. CDR1 and CDR2 (germline): SQVTM, ANQGSEA. With 6 bases clipped from V and 2 bases from J, the junction kept 6 bases outside the gene matches. This CDR3 region has 13 residues. The CDR3 DNA is TGCAGCGTGTGGGACAGGAAGGCCTACGAGCAGTACTTC. Its translation is CSVWDRKAYEQYF.

In this sample, this clone turned up a few times. The same CDR3 is also encoded by other DNA sequences in this sample. This chain joins TRBV9 and TRBJ1-1; the D is unclear. Germline CDR1 reads SGDLS; CDR2 reads YYNGEE. V lost 1 base to trimming and J lost 0 bases, with 4 bases between them. The CDR3 is 13 amino acids. DNA of the CDR3: TGTGCCAGCAGCGTACAGTTGAACACTGAAGCTTTCTTT. Protein: CASSVQLNTEAFF.

This chain connects TRBV30 to TRBJ1-2; TRBD1 agrees at 11 bases. CDR1 and CDR2 (germline): GTSNPN, SVGIG (reference sequence). The CDR3 contains 15 residues. Trimming at V came to 0 bases and at J to 4 bases, leaving 4 bases not matched to a gene. This CDR3 reads CAWSVTGQGAYGYTF. CDR3 nucleotides: TGTGCCTGGAGTGTCACTGGACAGGGGGCCTATGGCTACACCTTC.

The chain employs TRBV6-5 and TRBJ2-7; D remains ambiguous. The CDR3 is 13 amino acids. Trimming pared 2 bases from V and 3 bases from J, leaving 8 bases between. CDR1 and CDR2 (germline): MNHEY, SVGAGI. CDR3 sequence reads: CASSYRALYEQYF. CDR3 in DNA: TGTGCCAGCAGTTACAGGGCGCTCTACGAGCAGTACTTC.

Here the CDR3 reads CASSDLTGTGGGEGELFF. Written as DNA, the CDR3 is TGTGCCAGCAGTGACTTGACCGGGACAGGGGGCGGGGAAGGGGAGCTGTTTTTT. The gene calls are TRBV6-4 and TRBJ2-2; 12 nucleotides line up with TRBD1. The CDR3 runs to 18 residues. Losses at the gene ends were 1 base for V and 8 bases for J; bases not matched to a gene: 11. From germline, CDR1 is MRHNA and CDR2 SNTAGT.

As for this clone: In the same sample, other DNA sequences code for this CDR3. The chain employs TRBV2 and TRBJ1-1, with TRBD1 matching over 7 bases. The CDR3 extends over 12 amino acids. CDR1 and CDR2 from the germline V gene are SNHLY and FYNNEI. Losses at the gene ends were 6 bases for V and 4 bases for J; bases not matched to a gene: 2. The CDR3 is CASRAGGTEAFF. The CDR3 DNA sequence: TGTGCCAGCAGGGCAGGGGGCACTGAAGCTTTCTTT. The variable domain in full, completed from reference TRBV2 and TRBJ1-1, reads EPEVTQTPSHQVTQMGQEVILRCVPISNHLYFYWYRQILGQKVEFLVSFYNNEISEKSEIFDDQFSVERPDGSNFTLKIRSTKLEDSAMYFCASRAGGTEAFFGQGTRLTVV.

CDR3 DNA: TGTGCCAGCAGTCCCGGACCACCCCCGGGCCGACGTACATACAATGAGCAGTTCTTC. This encodes CASSPGPPPGRRTYNEQFF. The rearrangement links TRBV9 to TRBJ2-1; D is undetermined. This CDR3 contains 19 residues. Trimming shortened V by 5 bases and J by 4 bases, and 28 bases separated the two germline ends. The germline V gene has CDR1 SGDLS and CDR2 YYNGEE.

The DNA for the CDR3 is TGTGCCAGTAGTATAGAAGCAGGTTATGGGCGGAATGAGCAGTTCTTC. It translates to CASSIEAGYGRNEQFF. V usage is TRBV19 and J usage is TRBJ2-1, with unresolved D. CDR3 length: 16 amino acids. Trimming pared 0 bases from V and 7 bases from J, leaving 16 bases between. The germline CDR1 and CDR2 sequences are LNHDA and SQIVND (reference sequence).

The chain is built from TRBV6-5 and TRBJ2-3; D is perhaps TRBD2 (6 bases). The germline V gene encodes CDR1 MNHEY and CDR2 SVGAGI. Trimming took 1 base from V and 0 from J, leaving 11 bases between them. This CDR3 region has 16 residues. DNA for the CDR3: TGTGCCAGCAGTTACTTACTAGGGACTAGCACAGATACGCAGTATTTT. This encodes CASSYLLGTSTDTQYF.

The chain combines TRBV28 with TRBJ2-7, with 7 bases that match TRBD1. CDR1 and CDR2 (germline): MDHEN, SYDVKM. V shed 4 bases and J 2 bases; nucleotides not matched to a gene: 14. CDR3 length equals 17 residues. For the CDR3, the DNA is TGTGCCAGCAGTTCCTCTCGACCCGGGACAGCCCCCTACGAGCAGTACTTC. Protein sequence: CASSSSRPGTAPYEQYF.

The rearrangement joins TRBV28 to TRBJ1-1; tentative D call: TRBD1 (5 bases). Germline V gene lookup returns CDR1 MDHEN and CDR2 SYDVKM. The CDR3 consists of 15 residues. Trimming stripped 6 bases from V and 0 bases from J, with 14 bases between. CDR3 coding DNA: TGTGCCAGCAGCCCTGCCGGGACCATGAACACTGAAGCTTTCTTT. Translated: CASSPAGTMNTEAFF.